A selection of T cell receptor beta chains follows, all from one sample in a study of T cell clones after liver transplantation. Assay: immunoSEQ multiplex PCR; the TCRdb copy retains only in-frame clones and omits some. The sample consists of tens of thousands of clones, 70% to 85% of them appearing once. The source material was CD4+ T cells from blood, sampled approximately 3.5 years after liver transplant. The receptors come from a human patient who received a liver transplant. Among the T cells, some may be from the graft donor. Both conserved end residues are part of each CDR3. D genes are given only for firm matches. Clone sizes are given selectively: once, few, many, or a class where the clone is expanded.

J gene: TRBJ1-5; clone size: once; D gene: NA; V gene: TRBV4-2; CDR3 protein: CASSLGGSAGQGPQHF; CDR3 DNA: TGTGCCAGCAGCTTGGGAGGGTCGGCAGGCCAAGGGCCCCAGCATTTT
J gene: TRBJ2-1; clone size: NA; D gene: TRBD2; V gene: TRBV7-3; CDR3 protein: CASSLTGTSGSHRRNEQFF; CDR3 DNA: TGTGCCAGCAGCTTAACAGGGACTAGCGGGAGTCACCGCAGAAATGAGCAGTTCTTC
J gene: TRBJ1-2; clone size: NA; D gene: NA; V gene: TRBV6-1; CDR3 protein: CASNMGHYYGYTF; CDR3 DNA: TGTGCCAGCAATATGGGACATTACTATGGCTACACCTTC
J gene: TRBJ1-5; clone size: NA; D gene: TRBD1; V gene: TRBV15; CDR3 protein: CATSRRTGKQPQHF; CDR3 DNA: TGTGCCACCAGCAGACGGACAGGGAAACAGCCCCAGCATTTT
J gene: TRBJ1-2; clone size: NA; D gene: NA; V gene: TRBV6-5; CDR3 protein: CASSYDGQLYGYTF; CDR3 DNA: TGTGCCAGCAGTTACGACGGACAGCTCTATGGCTACACCTTC
J gene: TRBJ1-6; clone size: NA; D gene: TRBD1; V gene: TRBV6-6; CDR3 protein: CASSLQGGGSPLHF; CDR3 DNA: TGTGCCAGCAGCTTACAGGGGGGCGGTTCACCCCTCCACTTT
J gene: TRBJ2-7; clone size: few; D gene: TRBD1; V gene: TRBV7-2; CDR3 protein: CASSLRQGIGQYF; CDR3 DNA: TGTGCCAGCAGCTTGAGACAGGGGATCGGGCAGTACTTC
J gene: TRBJ2-1; clone size: NA; D gene: TRBD1; V gene: TRBV28; CDR3 protein: CASRQTGQGAGEQFF; CDR3 DNA: TGTGCCAGCAGACAAACGGGACAGGGGGCCGGTGAGCAGTTCTTC
J gene: TRBJ2-7; clone size: once; D gene: NA; V gene: TRBV27; CDR3 protein: CASRSAPGSYEQYF; CDR3 DNA: TGTGCCAGCAGATCAGCCCCCGGGAGCTACGAGCAGTACTTC
J gene: TRBJ2-1; clone size: NA; D gene: NA; V gene: TRBV4-1; CDR3 protein: CASSPSGPYNEQFF; CDR3 DNA: TGCGCCAGCAGCCCTTCTGGACCATACAATGAGCAGTTCTTC
J gene: TRBJ2-1; clone size: once; D gene: TRBD2; V gene: TRBV2; CDR3 protein: CASSESQPLAGIYNEQFF; CDR3 DNA: TGTGCCAGCAGTGAATCCCAACCACTAGCGGGAATATACAATGAGCAGTTCTTC
J gene: TRBJ2-7; clone size: NA; D gene: NA; V gene: TRBV28; CDR3 protein: CASSVIPRYEQYF; CDR3 DNA: TGTGCCAGCAGTGTTATCCCCCGTTACGAGCAGTACTTC
J gene: TRBJ2-2; clone size: NA; D gene: NA; V gene: TRBV5-1; CDR3 protein: CASSLGKSGSRNTGELFF; CDR3 DNA: TGCGCCAGCAGCCTTGGGAAAAGCGGGTCACGGAACACCGGGGAGCTGTTTTTT
J gene: TRBJ1-4; clone size: once; D gene: TRBD1; V gene: TRBV5-1; CDR3 protein: CASSLGGSRGTEKLFF; CDR3 DNA: TGCGCCAGCAGCTTGGGAGGGTCCAGGGGGACTGAAAAACTGTTTTTT
J gene: TRBJ1-1; clone size: NA; D gene: TRBD1; V gene: TRBV5-4; CDR3 protein: CASTRGQGVNTEAFF; CDR3 DNA: TGTGCCAGCACTAGGGGACAGGGGGTAAACACTGAAGCTTTCTTT
J gene: TRBJ1-2; clone size: NA; D gene: NA; V gene: TRBV6-6; CDR3 protein: CASSYSGLNYGYTF; CDR3 DNA: TGTGCCAGCAGTTACTCAGGGCTGAACTATGGCTACACCTTC
J gene: TRBJ1-2; clone size: NA; D gene: NA; V gene: TRBV7-2; CDR3 protein: CASSLAAPFSRGYTF; CDR3 DNA: TGTGCCAGCAGCTTAGCGGCACCCTTTTCTCGGGGCTACACCTTC
J gene: TRBJ1-5; clone size: NA; D gene: NA; V gene: TRBV2; CDR3 protein: CASKGGRETYSNQPQHF; CDR3 DNA: TGTGCCAGCAAGGGCGGACGGGAGACTTATAGCAATCAGCCCCAGCATTTT
J gene: TRBJ1-1; clone size: few; D gene: NA; V gene: TRBV5-1; CDR3 protein: CASGDTERTEAFF; CDR3 DNA: TGCGCCAGCGGGGACACCGAAAGAACTGAAGCTTTCTTT
J gene: TRBJ1-5; clone size: few; D gene: TRBD1; V gene: TRBV6-6; CDR3 protein: CASRLQGNQPQHF; CDR3 DNA: TGTGCCAGCAGATTACAGGGGAATCAGCCCCAGCATTTT
J gene: TRBJ1-4; clone size: NA; D gene: NA; V gene: TRBV7-6; CDR3 protein: CASSPVSGTATNEKLFF; CDR3 DNA: TGTGCCAGCAGCCCCGTCTCCGGGACCGCAACTAATGAAAAACTGTTTTTT
J gene: TRBJ2-1; clone size: once; D gene: TRBD2; V gene: TRBV4-3; CDR3 protein: CASSQDILVAAGGQFF; CDR3 DNA: TGCGCCAGCAGCCAAGATATTTTGGTGGCGGCGGGAGGGCAGTTCTTC
J gene: TRBJ1-2; clone size: NA; D gene: NA; V gene: TRBV7-3; CDR3 protein: CASSPGSNYGYTF; CDR3 DNA: TGTGCCAGCAGCCCGGGATCTAACTATGGCTACACCTTC
J gene: TRBJ1-2; clone size: NA; D gene: NA; V gene: TRBV6-1; CDR3 protein: CASREVSYGYTF; CDR3 DNA: TGTGCCAGCCGGGAGGTGTCCTATGGCTACACCTTC
J gene: TRBJ2-1; clone size: NA; D gene: TRBD2; V gene: TRBV9; CDR3 protein: CASSLLAGGNNEQFF; CDR3 DNA: TGTGCCAGCAGCCTACTAGCGGGAGGGAACAATGAGCAGTTCTTC
J gene: TRBJ1-2; clone size: NA; D gene: NA; V gene: TRBV28; CDR3 protein: CASSPGPHYGYTF; CDR3 DNA: TGTGCCAGCAGCCCCGGCCCACACTATGGCTACACCTTC
J gene: TRBJ1-2; clone size: NA; D gene: TRBD1; V gene: TRBV9; CDR3 protein: CASSAAQGANGYTF; CDR3 DNA: TGTGCCAGCAGCGCCGCGCAGGGGGCGAATGGCTACACCTTC
J gene: TRBJ1-1; clone size: NA; D gene: NA; V gene: TRBV19; CDR3 protein: CASSIERGRNTEAFF; CDR3 DNA: TGTGCCAGTAGTATAGAGCGGGGGAGGAACACTGAAGCTTTCTTT
J gene: TRBJ2-7; clone size: NA; D gene: NA; V gene: TRBV28; CDR3 protein: CASTRGPQYEQYF; CDR3 DNA: TGTGCTAGCACGAGAGGGCCACAGTACGAGCAGTACTTC
J gene: TRBJ2-5; clone size: NA; D gene: TRBD2; V gene: TRBV12-5; CDR3 protein: CASASRGLAGGGGETQYF; CDR3 DNA: TGTGCTAGTGCCAGCAGGGGACTAGCGGGAGGTGGGGGGGAGACCCAGTACTTC
J gene: TRBJ2-7; clone size: NA; D gene: NA; V gene: TRBV7-9; CDR3 protein: CASSPRRDHEQYF; CDR3 DNA: TGTGCCAGCAGCCCCCGGAGAGACCACGAGCAGTACTTC
J gene: TRBJ2-1; clone size: NA; D gene: TRBD2; V gene: TRBV4-1; CDR3 protein: CASSLGLDNEQFF; CDR3 DNA: TGCGCCAGCAGCCTCGGACTAGACAATGAGCAGTTCTTC
J gene: TRBJ1-4; clone size: NA; D gene: NA; V gene: TRBV4-1; CDR3 protein: CASTGTGLANEKLFF; CDR3 DNA: TGCGCCAGCACCGGCACAGGGTTGGCTAATGAAAAACTGTTTTTT
J gene: TRBJ2-7; clone size: medium-sized; D gene: TRBD2; V gene: TRBV6-1; CDR3 protein: CASSEAPSGMYEQYF; CDR3 DNA: TGTGCCAGCAGTGAAGCCCCTAGCGGGATGTACGAGCAGTACTTC
J gene: TRBJ1-5; clone size: few; D gene: NA; V gene: TRBV2; CDR3 protein: CASRGGSSNQPQHF; CDR3 DNA: TGTGCCAGCAGGGGGGGTAGTAGCAATCAGCCCCAGCATTTT
J gene: TRBJ2-3; clone size: NA; D gene: TRBD2; V gene: TRBV5-1; CDR3 protein: CASSLAGGSTTDTQYF; CDR3 DNA: TGCGCCAGCAGCTTGGCGGGCGGGAGCACCACAGATACGCAGTATTTT
J gene: TRBJ1-5; clone size: NA; D gene: NA; V gene: TRBV19; CDR3 protein: CASSIRVGVGGHQPQHF; CDR3 DNA: TGTGCCAGTAGTATTAGGGTAGGCGTGGGGGGCCACCAGCCCCAGCATTTT